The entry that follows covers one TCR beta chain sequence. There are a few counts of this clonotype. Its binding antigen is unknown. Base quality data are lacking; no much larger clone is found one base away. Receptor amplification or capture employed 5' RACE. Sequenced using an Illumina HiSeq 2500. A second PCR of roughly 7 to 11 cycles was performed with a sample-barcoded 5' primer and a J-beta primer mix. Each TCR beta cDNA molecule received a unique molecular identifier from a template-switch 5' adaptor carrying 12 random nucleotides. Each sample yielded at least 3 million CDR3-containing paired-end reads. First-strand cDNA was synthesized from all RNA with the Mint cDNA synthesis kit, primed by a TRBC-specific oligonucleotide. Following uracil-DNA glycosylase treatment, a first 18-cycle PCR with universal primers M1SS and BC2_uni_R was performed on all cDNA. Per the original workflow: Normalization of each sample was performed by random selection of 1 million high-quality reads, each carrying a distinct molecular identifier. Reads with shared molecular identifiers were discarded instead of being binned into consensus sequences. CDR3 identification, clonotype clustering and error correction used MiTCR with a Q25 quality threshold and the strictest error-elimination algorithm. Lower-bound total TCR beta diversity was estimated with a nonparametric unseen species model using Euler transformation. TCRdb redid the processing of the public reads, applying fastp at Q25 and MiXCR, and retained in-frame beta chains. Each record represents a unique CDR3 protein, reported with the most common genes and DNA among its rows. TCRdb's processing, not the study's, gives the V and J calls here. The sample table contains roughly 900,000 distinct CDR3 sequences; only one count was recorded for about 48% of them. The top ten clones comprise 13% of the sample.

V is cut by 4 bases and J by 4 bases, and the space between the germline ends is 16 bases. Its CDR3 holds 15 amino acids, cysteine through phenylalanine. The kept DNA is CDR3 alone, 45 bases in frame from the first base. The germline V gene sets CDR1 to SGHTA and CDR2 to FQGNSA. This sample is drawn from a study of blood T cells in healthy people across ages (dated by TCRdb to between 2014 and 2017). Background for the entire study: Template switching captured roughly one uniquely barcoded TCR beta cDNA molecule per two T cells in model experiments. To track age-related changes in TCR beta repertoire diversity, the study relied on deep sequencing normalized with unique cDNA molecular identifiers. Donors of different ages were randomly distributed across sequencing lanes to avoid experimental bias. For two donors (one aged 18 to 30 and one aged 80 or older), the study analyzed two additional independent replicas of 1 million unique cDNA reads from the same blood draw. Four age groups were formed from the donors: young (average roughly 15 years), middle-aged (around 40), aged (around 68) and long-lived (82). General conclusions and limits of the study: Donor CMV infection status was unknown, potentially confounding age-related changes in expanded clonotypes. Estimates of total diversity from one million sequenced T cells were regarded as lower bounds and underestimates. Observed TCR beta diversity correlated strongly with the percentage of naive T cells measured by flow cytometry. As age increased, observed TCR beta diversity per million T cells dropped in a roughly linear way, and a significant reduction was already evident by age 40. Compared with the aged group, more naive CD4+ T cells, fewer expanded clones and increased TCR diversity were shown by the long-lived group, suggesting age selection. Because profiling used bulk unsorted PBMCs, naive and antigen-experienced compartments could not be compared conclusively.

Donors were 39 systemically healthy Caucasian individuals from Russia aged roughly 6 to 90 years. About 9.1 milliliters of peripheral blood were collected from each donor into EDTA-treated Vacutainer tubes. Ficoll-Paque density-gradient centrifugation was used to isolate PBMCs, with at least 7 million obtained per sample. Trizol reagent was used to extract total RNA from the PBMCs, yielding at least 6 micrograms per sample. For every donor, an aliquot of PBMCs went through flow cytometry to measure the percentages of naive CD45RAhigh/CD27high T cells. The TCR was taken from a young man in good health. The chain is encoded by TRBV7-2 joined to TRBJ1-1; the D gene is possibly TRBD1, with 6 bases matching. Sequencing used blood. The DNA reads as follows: TGTGCCAGCAGCTCTGGCGGGGGGGGCGGCACTGAAGCTTTCTTT. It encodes CASSSGGGGGTEAFF.